The entry below describes one T cell receptor beta chain. Its cognate antigen is unknown. The sample is drawn from a study of cytomegalovirus exposure and HLA in healthy donors. The wider study: There were roughly 120 million unique TCR beta sequences, drawn from approximately 190 million T cells, in an earlier analysis. Overall study findings and caveats: Cytomegalovirus status, reportedly, was diagnosed with high specificity and sensitivity by the classifier. Reportedly, TCR beta sequences accurately predicted HLA-A and HLA-B alleles in most subjects.

The primer mix had 60 Vbeta and 13 Jbeta primers. The table came from immunoSEQ multiplex PCR; TCRdb's copy has only in-frame clones and leaves some out. The table shows approximately 190,000 clones, with 87% occurring only once. CDR3 size: 13 residues. Unmatched junction bases numbered 10, after V lost 7 bases and J lost 6 bases. CDR1 and CDR2 (germline): SQVTM, ANQGSEA. The sequence came from a man aged 25 to 40 in good health and CMV-seronegative. Material for sequencing was PBMCs. The J gene is TRBJ2-7, the V gene TRBV29-1, with 9 bases fitting TRBD1. CDR3 sequence (DNA): TGCAGCGCGGAGGCCGGGACAGGGCTCGAGCAGTACTTC. The encoded protein is CSAEAGTGLEQYF.